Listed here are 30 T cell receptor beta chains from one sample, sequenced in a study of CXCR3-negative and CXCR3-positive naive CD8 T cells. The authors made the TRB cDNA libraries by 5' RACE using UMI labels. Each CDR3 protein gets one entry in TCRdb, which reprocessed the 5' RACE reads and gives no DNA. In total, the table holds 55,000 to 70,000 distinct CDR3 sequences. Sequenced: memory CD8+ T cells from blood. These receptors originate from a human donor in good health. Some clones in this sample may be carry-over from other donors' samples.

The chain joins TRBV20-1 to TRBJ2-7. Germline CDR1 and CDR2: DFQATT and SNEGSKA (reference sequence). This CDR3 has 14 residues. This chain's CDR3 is CSARDRDIPYEQYF.

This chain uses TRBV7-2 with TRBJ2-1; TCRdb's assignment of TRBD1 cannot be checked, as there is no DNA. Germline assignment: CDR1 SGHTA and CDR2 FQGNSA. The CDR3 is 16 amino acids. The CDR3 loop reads CASSPNSGTVMYEQFF.

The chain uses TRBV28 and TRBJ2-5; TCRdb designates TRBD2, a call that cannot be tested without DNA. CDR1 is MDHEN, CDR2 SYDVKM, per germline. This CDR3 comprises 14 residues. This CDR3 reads CASSPRGGAETQYF. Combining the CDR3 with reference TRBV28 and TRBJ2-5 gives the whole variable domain DVKVTQSSRYLVKRTGEKVFLECVQDMDHENMFWYRQDPGLGLRLIYFSYDVKMKEKGDIPEGYSVSREKKERFSLILESASTNQTSMYLCASSPRGGAETQYFGPGTRLLVL.

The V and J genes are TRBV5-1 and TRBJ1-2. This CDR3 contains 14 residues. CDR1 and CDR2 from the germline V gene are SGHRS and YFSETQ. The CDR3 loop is CASSLETGIYGYTF. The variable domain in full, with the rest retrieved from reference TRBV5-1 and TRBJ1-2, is KAGVTQTPRYLIKTRGQQVTLSCSPISGHRSVSWYQQTPGQGLQFLFEYFSETQRNKGNFPGRFSGRQFSNSRSEMNVSTLELGDSALYLCASSLETGIYGYTFGSGTRLTVV.

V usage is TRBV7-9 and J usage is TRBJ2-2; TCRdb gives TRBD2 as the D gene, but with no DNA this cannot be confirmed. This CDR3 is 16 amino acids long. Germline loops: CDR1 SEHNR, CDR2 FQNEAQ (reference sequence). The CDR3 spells CASSAGASGNTGELFF.

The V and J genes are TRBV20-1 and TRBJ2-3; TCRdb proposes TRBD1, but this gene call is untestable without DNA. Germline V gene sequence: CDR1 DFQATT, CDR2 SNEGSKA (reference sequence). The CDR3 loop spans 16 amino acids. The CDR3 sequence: CSARDRGGTIADTQYF.

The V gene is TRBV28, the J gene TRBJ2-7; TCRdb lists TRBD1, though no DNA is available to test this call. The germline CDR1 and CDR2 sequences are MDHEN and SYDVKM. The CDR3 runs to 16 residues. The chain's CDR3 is CASSFIRGDTTYEQYF.

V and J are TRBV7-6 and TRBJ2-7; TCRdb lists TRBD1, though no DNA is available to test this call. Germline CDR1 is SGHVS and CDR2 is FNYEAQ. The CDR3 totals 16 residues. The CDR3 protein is CASSSYTGARGYEQYF.

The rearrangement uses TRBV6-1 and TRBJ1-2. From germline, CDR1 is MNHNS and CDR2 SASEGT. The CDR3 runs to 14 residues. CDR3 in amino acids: CASSGTWDDYGYTF.

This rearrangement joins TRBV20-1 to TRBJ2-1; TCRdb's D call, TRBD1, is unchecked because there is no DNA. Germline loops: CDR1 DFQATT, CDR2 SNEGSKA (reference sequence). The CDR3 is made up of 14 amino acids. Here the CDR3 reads CSAPREGDYNEQFF.

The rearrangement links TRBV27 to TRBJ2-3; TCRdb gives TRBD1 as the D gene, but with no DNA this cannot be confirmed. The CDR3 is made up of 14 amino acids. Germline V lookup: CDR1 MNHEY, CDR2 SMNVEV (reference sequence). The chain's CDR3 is CATSRGANTDTQYF.

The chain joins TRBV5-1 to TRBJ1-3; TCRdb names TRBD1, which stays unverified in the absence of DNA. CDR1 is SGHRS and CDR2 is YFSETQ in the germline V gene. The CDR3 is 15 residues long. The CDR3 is CASSLDRGRGNTIYF.

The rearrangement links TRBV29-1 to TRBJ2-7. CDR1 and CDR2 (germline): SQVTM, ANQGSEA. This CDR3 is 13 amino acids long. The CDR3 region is CSVEDRTSYEQYF.

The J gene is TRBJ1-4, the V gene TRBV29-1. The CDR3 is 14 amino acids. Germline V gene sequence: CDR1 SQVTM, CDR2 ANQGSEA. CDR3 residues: CSVEGSQDNEKLFF.

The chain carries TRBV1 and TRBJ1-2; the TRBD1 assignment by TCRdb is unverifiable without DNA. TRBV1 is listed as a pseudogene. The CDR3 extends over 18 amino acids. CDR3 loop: CTSSQSITGTGPIYGYTF.

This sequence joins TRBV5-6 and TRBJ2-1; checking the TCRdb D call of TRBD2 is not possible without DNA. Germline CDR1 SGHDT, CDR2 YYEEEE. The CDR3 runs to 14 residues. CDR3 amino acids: CASGNGLAGEVPFF.

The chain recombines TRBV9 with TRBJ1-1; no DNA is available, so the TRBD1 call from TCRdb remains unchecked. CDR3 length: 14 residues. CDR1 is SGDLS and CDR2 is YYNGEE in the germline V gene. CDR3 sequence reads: CASSYGRGSTEAFF.

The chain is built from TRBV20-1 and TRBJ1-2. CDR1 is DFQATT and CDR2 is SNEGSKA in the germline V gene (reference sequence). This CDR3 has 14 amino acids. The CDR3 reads CSARDRGGSYGYTF.

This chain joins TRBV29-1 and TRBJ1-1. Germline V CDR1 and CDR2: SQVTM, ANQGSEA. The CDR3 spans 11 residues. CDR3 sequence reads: CSVPRGGEAFF.

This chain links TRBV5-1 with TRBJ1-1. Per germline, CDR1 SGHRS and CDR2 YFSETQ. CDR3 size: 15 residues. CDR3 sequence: CASRDLGGYGTEAFF.

This chain's CDR3 is CASQRLRDVGYYGYTF. The chain couples TRBV12-3 or TRBV12-4 to TRBJ1-2; there is no DNA to check the TCRdb D call of TRBD1. This CDR3 region has 16 residues.

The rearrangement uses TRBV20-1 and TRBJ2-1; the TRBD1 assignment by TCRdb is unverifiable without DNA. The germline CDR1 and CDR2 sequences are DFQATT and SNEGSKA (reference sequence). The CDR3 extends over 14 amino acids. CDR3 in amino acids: CSATGTPSYNEQFF.

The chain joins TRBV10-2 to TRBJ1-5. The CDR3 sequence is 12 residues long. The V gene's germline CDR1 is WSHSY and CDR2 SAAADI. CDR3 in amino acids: CASKDGNQPQHF.

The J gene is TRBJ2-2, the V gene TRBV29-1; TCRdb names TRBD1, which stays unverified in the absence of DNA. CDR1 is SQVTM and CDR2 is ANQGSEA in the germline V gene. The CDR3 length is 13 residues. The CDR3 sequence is CSASAGLTGELFF.

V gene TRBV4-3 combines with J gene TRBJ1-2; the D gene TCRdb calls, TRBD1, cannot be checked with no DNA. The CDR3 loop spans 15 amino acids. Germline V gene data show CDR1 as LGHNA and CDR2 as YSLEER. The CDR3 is CASSQGPGGAGGYTF.

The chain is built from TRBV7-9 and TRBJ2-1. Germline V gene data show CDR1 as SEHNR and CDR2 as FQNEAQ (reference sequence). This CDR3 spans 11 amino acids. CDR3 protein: CASSSNNEQFF.

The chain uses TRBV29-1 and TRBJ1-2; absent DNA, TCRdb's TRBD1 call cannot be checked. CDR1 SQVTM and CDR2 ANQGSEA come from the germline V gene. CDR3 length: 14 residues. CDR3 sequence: CSVDPPVVSVGYTF.

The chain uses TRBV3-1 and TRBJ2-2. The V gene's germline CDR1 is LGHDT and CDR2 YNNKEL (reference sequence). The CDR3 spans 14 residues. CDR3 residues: CASSQDGITGELFF. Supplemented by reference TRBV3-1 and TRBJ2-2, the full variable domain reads DTAVSQTPKYLVTQMGNDKSIKCEQNLGHDTMYWYKQDSKKFLKIMFSYNNKELIINETVPNRFSPKSPDKAHLNLHINSLELGDSAVYFCASSQDGITGELFFGEGSRLTVL.

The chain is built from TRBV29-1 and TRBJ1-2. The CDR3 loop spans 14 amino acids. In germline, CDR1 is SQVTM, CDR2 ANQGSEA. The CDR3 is CSVDSPSHNYGYTF.

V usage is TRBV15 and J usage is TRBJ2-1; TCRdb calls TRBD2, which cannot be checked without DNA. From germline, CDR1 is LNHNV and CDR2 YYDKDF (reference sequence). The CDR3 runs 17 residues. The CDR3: CATSTLPDYFSYNEQFF.